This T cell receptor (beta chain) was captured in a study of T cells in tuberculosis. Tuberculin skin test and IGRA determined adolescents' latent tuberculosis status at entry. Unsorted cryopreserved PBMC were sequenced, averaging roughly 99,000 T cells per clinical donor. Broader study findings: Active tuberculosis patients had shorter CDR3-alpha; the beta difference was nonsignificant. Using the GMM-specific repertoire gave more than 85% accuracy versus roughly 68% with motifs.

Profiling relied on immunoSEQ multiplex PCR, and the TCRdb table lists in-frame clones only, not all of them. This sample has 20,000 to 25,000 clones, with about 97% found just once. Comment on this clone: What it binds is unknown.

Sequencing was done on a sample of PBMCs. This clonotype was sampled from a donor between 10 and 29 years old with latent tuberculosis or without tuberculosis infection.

This chain's CDR3 is CASSLPGSTGELFF. Here the CDR3 DNA reads TGCGCCAGCAGCTTGCCGGGGTCCACCGGGGAGCTGTTTTTT. The chain joins TRBV5-1 to TRBJ2-2; perhaps TRBD2 as D (5 bases). Germline loops: CDR1 SGHRS, CDR2 YFSETQ. CDR3 length: 14 amino acids. Trimming pared 1 base from V and 4 bases from J, leaving 8 bases between.